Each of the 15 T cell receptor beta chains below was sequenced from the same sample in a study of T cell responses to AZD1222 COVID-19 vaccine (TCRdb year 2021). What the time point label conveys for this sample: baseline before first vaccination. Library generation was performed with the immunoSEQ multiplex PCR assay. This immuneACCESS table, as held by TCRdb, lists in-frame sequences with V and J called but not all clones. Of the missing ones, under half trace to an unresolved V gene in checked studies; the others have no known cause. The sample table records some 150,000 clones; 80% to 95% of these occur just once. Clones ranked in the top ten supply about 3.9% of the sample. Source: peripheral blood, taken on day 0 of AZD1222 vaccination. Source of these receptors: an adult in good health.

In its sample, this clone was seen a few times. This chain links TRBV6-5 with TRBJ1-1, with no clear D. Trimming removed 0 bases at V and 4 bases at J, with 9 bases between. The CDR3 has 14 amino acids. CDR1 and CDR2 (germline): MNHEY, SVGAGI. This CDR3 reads CASSYSFWGTEAFF. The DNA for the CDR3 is TGTGCCAGCAGTTACTCGTTTTGGGGCACTGAAGCTTTCTTT.

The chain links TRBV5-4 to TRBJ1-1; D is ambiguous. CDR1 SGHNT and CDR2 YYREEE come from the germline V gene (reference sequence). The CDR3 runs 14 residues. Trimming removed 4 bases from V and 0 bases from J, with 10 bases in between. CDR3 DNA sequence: TGTGCCAGCAGCCCCCGAGATTTGAACACTGAAGCTTTCTTT. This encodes CASSPRDLNTEAFF.

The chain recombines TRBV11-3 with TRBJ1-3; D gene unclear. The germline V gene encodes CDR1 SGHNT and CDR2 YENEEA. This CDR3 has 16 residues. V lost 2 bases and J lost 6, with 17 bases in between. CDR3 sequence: CASSLSLAKPENTIYF. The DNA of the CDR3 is TGTGCCAGCAGCTTATCTCTAGCCAAACCGGAAAACACCATATATTTT.

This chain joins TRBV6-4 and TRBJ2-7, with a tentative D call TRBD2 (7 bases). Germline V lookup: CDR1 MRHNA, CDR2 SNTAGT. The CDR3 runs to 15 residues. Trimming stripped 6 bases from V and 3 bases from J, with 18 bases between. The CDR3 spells CASSPSAGANYEQYF. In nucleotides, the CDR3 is TGTGCCAGCAGCCCCTCGGCGGGGGCCAACTACGAGCAGTACTTC.

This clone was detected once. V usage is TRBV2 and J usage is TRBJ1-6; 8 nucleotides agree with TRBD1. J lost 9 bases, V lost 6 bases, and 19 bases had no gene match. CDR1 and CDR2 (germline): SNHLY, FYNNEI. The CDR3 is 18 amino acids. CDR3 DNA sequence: TGTGCCAGCAGCGTAGACAGGGGCAACAACGTCCGAAGTTCACCCCTCCACTTT. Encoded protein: CASSVDRGNNVRSSPLHF.

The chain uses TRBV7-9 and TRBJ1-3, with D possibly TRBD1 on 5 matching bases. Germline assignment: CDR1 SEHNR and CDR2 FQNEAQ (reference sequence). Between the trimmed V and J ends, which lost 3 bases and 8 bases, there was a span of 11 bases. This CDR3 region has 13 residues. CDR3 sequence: CASSFREGDTIYF. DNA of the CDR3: TGTGCCAGCAGCTTCAGAGAAGGGGACACCATATATTTT. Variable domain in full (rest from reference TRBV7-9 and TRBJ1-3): DTGVSQNPRHKITKRGQNVTFRCDPISEHNRLYWYRQTLGQGPEFLTYFQNEAQLEKSRLLSDRFSAERPKGSFSTLEIQRTEQGDSAMYLCASSFREGDTIYFGEGSWLTVV.

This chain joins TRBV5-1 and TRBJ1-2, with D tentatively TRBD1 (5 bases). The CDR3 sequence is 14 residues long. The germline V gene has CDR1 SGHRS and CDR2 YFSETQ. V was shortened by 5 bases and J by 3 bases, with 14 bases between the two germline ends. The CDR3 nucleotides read TGCGCCAGCAGTACGGGACCGGGGGACTATGGCTACACCTTC. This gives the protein CASSTGPGDYGYTF.

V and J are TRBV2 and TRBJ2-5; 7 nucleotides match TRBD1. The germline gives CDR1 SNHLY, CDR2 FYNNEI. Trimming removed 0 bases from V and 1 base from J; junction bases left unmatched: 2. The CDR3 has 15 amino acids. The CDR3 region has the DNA TGTGCCAGCAGTGAAGCGCGGACAGGCCAAGAGACCCAGTACTTC. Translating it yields CASSEARTGQETQYF.

The CDR3 reads CASSFTEQRRSPLHF. CDR3 DNA sequence: TGTGCCAGCAGTTTCACGGAGCAGCGACGTTCACCCCTCCACTTT. The rearrangement joins TRBV28 to TRBJ1-6; D unresolved. The V and J ends lost 3 bases and 9 bases respectively, with 15 bases between them. This CDR3 is 15 amino acids long. Germline assignment: CDR1 MDHEN and CDR2 SYDVKM.

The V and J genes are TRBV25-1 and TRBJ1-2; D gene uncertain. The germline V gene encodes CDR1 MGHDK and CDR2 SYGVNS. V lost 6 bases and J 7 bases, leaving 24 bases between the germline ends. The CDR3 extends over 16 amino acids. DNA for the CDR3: TGTGCCAGCAGCCCACGGTGGGGTCGGTTAATCATTGGCTACACCTTC. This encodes CASSPRWGRLIIGYTF.

The CDR3 nucleotides read TGTGCCAGCAGCGGGACAGGGGATGAAGCTTTCTTT. Amino acids: CASSGTGDEAFF. The chain joins TRBV2 to TRBJ1-1, with 10 bases matching TRBD1. Germline assignment: CDR1 SNHLY and CDR2 FYNNEI. The CDR3 is 12 amino acids. The V and J ends lost 6 bases and 7 bases, in that order; junction bases with no gene match: 2.

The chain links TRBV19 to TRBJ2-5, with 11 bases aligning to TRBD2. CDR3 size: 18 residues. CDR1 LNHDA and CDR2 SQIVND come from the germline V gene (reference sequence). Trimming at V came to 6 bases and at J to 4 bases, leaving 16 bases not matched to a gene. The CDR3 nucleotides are TGTGCCAGTAGCCACTCCCTAGCGGGGGGCTCCAAAACAGAGACCCAGTACTTC. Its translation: CASSHSLAGGSKTETQYF.

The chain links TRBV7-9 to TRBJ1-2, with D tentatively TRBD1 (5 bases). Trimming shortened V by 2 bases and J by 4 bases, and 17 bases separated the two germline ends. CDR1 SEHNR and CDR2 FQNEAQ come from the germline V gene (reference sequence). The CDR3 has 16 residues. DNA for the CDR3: TGTGCCAGCAGCTTATTGACGGGGGGAACCCGCTATGGCTACACCTTC. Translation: CASSLLTGGTRYGYTF.

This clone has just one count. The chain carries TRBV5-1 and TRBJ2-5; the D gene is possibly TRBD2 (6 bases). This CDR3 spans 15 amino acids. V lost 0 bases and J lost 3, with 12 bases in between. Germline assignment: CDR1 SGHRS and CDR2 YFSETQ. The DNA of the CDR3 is TGCGCCAGCAGCTTGGAGGGGCTAGCGAAAGAGACCCAGTACTTC. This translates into CASSLEGLAKETQYF.

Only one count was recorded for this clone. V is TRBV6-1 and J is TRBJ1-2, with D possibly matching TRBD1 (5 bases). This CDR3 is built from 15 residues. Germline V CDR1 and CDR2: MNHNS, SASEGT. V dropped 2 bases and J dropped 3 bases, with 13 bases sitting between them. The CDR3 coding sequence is TGTGCCAGCAGTGAATTGTATCTGGGGGACTATGGCTACACCTTC. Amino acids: CASSELYLGDYGYTF.